The rows below give T cell receptor beta chains drawn from one sample of a study of T-cell memory formation after mild COVID-19. From the 5' RACE reads, TCRdb called clonotypes with MiXCR, one entry per CDR3 protein. The sample lists 280,000 or so distinct CDR3 sequences; approximately 8% were seen once. Sequencing used PBMCs or a T cell subset sorted from them (not recorded which). The origin of the receptors is a man between 18 and 29 years old who had mild COVID-19 (a few samples of this study predate the infection). Cell type and time point are not known. Both conserved end residues are part of each CDR3. Fields, in order: D gene, J gene, V gene, clone size, CDR3 protein, CDR3 DNA. A D gene is named only where the DNA matches it firmly. Only part of the rows carry a size: once, few, many, or a class if the clone is expanded.

d_call: TRBD1
j_call: TRBJ1-5
v_call: TRBV27
clone_size: few
cdr3_aa: CASSFNEPAGQSTYSNQPQHF
cdr3_nt: TGTGCCAGCAGTTTTAACGAACCCGCGGGACAGTCCACTTATAGCAATCAGCCCCAGCATTTT

d_call: -
j_call: TRBJ1-1
v_call: TRBV3-1
clone_size: few
cdr3_aa: CASSQLPVRQAEAFF
cdr3_nt: TGTGCCAGCAGCCAGTTACCTGTCAGACAGGCGGAAGCTTTCTTT

d_call: TRBD1
j_call: TRBJ1-2
v_call: TRBV5-1
clone_size: -
cdr3_aa: CASSLEPTGGYGYTF
cdr3_nt: TGCGCCAGCAGCTTGGAACCGACAGGGGGTTATGGCTACACCTTC

d_call: -
j_call: TRBJ2-5
v_call: TRBV20-1
clone_size: -
cdr3_aa: CSARDPTGIGTQYF
cdr3_nt: TGCAGTGCTAGAGACCCTACAGGGATAGGGACCCAGTACTTC

d_call: -
j_call: TRBJ2-6
v_call: TRBV10-3
clone_size: few
cdr3_aa: CAISDWESGANVLTF
cdr3_nt: TGTGCCATCAGTGACTGGGAATCTGGGGCCAACGTCCTGACTTTC

d_call: TRBD2
j_call: TRBJ2-5
v_call: TRBV24-1
clone_size: few
cdr3_aa: CATSDLRGGGPGETQYF
cdr3_nt: TGTGCCACCAGTGATTTGCGCGGCGGGGGGCCGGGAGAGACCCAGTACTTC

d_call: -
j_call: TRBJ2-1
v_call: TRBV4-1
clone_size: -
cdr3_aa: CASSQGFNPVYEQFF
cdr3_nt: TGCGCCAGCAGCCAAGGATTTAACCCCGTCTATGAGCAGTTCTTC

d_call: -
j_call: TRBJ2-1
v_call: TRBV7-9
clone_size: few
cdr3_aa: CASSPPGRGWNEQFF
cdr3_nt: TGTGCCAGCAGCCCCCCGGGGAGGGGGTGGAATGAGCAGTTCTTC

d_call: -
j_call: TRBJ1-6
v_call: TRBV18
clone_size: many
cdr3_aa: CASSPASSYNSPLHF
cdr3_nt: TGTGCCAGCTCACCAGCGAGCTCCTATAATTCACCCCTCCACTTT

d_call: -
j_call: TRBJ1-1
v_call: TRBV4-1
clone_size: few
cdr3_aa: CASSQVWIGTEAFF
cdr3_nt: TGCGCCAGCAGCCAAGTCTGGATCGGTACTGAAGCTTTCTTT

d_call: -
j_call: TRBJ2-3
v_call: TRBV6-5
clone_size: many
cdr3_aa: CASSLGGVGTDTQYF
cdr3_nt: TGTGCCAGCAGTTTAGGGGGGGTCGGGACAGATACGCAGTATTTT

d_call: TRBD1
j_call: TRBJ2-2
v_call: TRBV20-1
clone_size: -
cdr3_aa: CSAQDRGMYTGELFF
cdr3_nt: TGCAGTGCTCAGGACAGGGGGATGTACACCGGGGAGCTGTTTTTT

d_call: -
j_call: TRBJ2-3
v_call: TRBV18
clone_size: -
cdr3_aa: CASSPPRAGDTQYF
cdr3_nt: TGTGCCAGCTCACCACCACGGGCTGGAGATACGCAGTATTTT

d_call: TRBD2
j_call: TRBJ2-5
v_call: TRBV7-2
clone_size: many
cdr3_aa: CASSPGGAQFGETQYF
cdr3_nt: TGTGCCAGCAGCCCCGGGGGGGCCCAGTTCGGTGAGACCCAGTACTTC

d_call: -
j_call: TRBJ2-5
v_call: TRBV7-6
clone_size: -
cdr3_aa: CASSLGLGGRKTQYF
cdr3_nt: TGTGCCAGCAGCCTGGGCTTGGGGGGTAGGAAGACCCAGTACTTC

d_call: -
j_call: TRBJ2-4
v_call: TRBV12-3/TRBV12-4
clone_size: few
cdr3_aa: CASSPIRDTSSYLSF
cdr3_nt: TGTGCCAGCAGTCCGATCCGGGACACGTCCTCATATCTCTCCTTC

d_call: -
j_call: TRBJ2-5
v_call: TRBV25-1
clone_size: many
cdr3_aa: CASSGRDQGETQYF
cdr3_nt: TGTGCCAGCAGTGGTCGGGACCAAGGGGAGACCCAGTACTTC

d_call: TRBD2
j_call: TRBJ2-1
v_call: TRBV5-1
clone_size: many
cdr3_aa: CASSNIAGSRYNEQFF
cdr3_nt: TGCGCCAGCAGCAATATAGCGGGGTCCCGTTACAATGAGCAGTTCTTC

d_call: -
j_call: TRBJ1-3
v_call: TRBV4-3
clone_size: few
cdr3_aa: CASSHPSDPAGNTIYF
cdr3_nt: TGCGCCAGCAGCCACCCCAGTGATCCCGCTGGAAACACCATATATTTT

d_call: -
j_call: TRBJ2-3
v_call: TRBV12-3/TRBV12-4
clone_size: -
cdr3_aa: CASRRRPTDTQYF
cdr3_nt: TGTGCCAGCAGAAGACGTCCCACAGATACGCAGTATTTT

d_call: -
j_call: TRBJ2-3
v_call: TRBV5-5
clone_size: few
cdr3_aa: CASSFPSGFDTQYF
cdr3_nt: TGTGCCAGCAGCTTCCCATCTGGGTTTGATACGCAGTATTTT

d_call: TRBD1
j_call: TRBJ1-5
v_call: TRBV5-1
clone_size: few
cdr3_aa: CASSLGQAGNQPQHF
cdr3_nt: TGCGCCAGCAGCCTGGGACAGGCTGGTAATCAGCCCCAGCATTTT

d_call: -
j_call: TRBJ2-1
v_call: TRBV7-2
clone_size: -
cdr3_aa: CASSLPGTVGRVEQFF
cdr3_nt: TGTGCCAGCAGCTTACCGGGGACTGTGGGCCGGGTGGAGCAGTTCTTC

d_call: -
j_call: TRBJ1-1
v_call: TRBV7-2
clone_size: few
cdr3_aa: CASSPWGTEAFF
cdr3_nt: TGTGCCAGCAGTCCCTGGGGCACTGAAGCTTTCTTT

d_call: TRBD1
j_call: TRBJ2-5
v_call: TRBV4-3
clone_size: few
cdr3_aa: CASSQDRTGGQETQYF
cdr3_nt: TGCGCCAGCAGCCAAGATCGGACAGGGGGCCAAGAGACCCAGTACTTC

d_call: TRBD1
j_call: TRBJ1-3
v_call: TRBV12-3/TRBV12-4
clone_size: -
cdr3_aa: CASSLRTGGASGNTIYF
cdr3_nt: TGTGCCAGCAGTTTAAGGACAGGGGGCGCGTCTGGAAACACCATATATTTT

d_call: -
j_call: TRBJ2-7
v_call: TRBV6-5
clone_size: few
cdr3_aa: CASSYSAQFNYEQYF
cdr3_nt: TGTGCCAGCAGTTACTCGGCACAGTTCAACTACGAGCAGTACTTC

d_call: TRBD1
j_call: TRBJ2-3
v_call: TRBV5-1
clone_size: few
cdr3_aa: CASSRGQGGEDTQYF
cdr3_nt: TGCGCCAGCAGCCGGGGACAGGGCGGTGAAGATACGCAGTATTTT

d_call: TRBD1
j_call: TRBJ1-2
v_call: TRBV11-2
clone_size: -
cdr3_aa: CASSSQGTVDYGYTF
cdr3_nt: TGTGCCAGCAGTTCTCAGGGGACAGTTGACTATGGCTACACCTTC

d_call: -
j_call: TRBJ2-7
v_call: TRBV20-1
clone_size: -
cdr3_aa: CSAVVGTIRGYEQYF
cdr3_nt: TGCAGTGCCGTTGTAGGGACTATCAGGGGCTACGAGCAGTACTTC

d_call: TRBD2
j_call: TRBJ2-5
v_call: TRBV2
clone_size: -
cdr3_aa: CASSEAGLGAGGSPYF
cdr3_nt: TGTGCCAGCAGTGAAGCAGGGCTCGGCGCGGGGGGCTCCCCTTACTTC

d_call: TRBD1
j_call: TRBJ2-3
v_call: TRBV7-2
clone_size: many
cdr3_aa: CASTNRQGTDTQYF
cdr3_nt: TGTGCCAGCACCAACCGACAGGGGACAGATACGCAGTATTTT

d_call: TRBD2
j_call: TRBJ2-5
v_call: TRBV7-9
clone_size: few
cdr3_aa: CASRSSGGGRETQYF
cdr3_nt: TGTGCCAGCAGGTCGAGCGGGGGGGGCCGGGAGACCCAGTACTTC

d_call: -
j_call: TRBJ1-1
v_call: TRBV4-1
clone_size: -
cdr3_aa: CASSQVRRDLRAEAFF
cdr3_nt: TGCGCCAGCAGCCAAGTCCGAAGGGACCTTAGGGCTGAAGCTTTCTTT

d_call: TRBD1
j_call: TRBJ1-3
v_call: TRBV5-5
clone_size: few
cdr3_aa: CASSMGQGNGNTIYF
cdr3_nt: TGTGCCAGCAGCATGGGACAGGGTAACGGAAACACCATATATTTT

d_call: -
j_call: TRBJ1-5
v_call: TRBV12-3/TRBV12-4
clone_size: -
cdr3_aa: CASSFTSPFGQPQHF
cdr3_nt: TGTGCCAGCAGTTTCACCTCGCCTTTTGGTCAGCCCCAGCATTTT

d_call: TRBD1
j_call: TRBJ2-1
v_call: TRBV5-1
clone_size: -
cdr3_aa: CASSLVQGVYNEQFF
cdr3_nt: TGCGCCAGCAGCTTGGTACAGGGGGTCTACAATGAGCAGTTCTTC

d_call: TRBD1
j_call: TRBJ2-5
v_call: TRBV7-9
clone_size: few
cdr3_aa: CASSEGDRHQETQYF
cdr3_nt: TGTGCCAGCAGCGAGGGGGACAGGCACCAAGAGACCCAGTACTTC

d_call: TRBD2
j_call: TRBJ2-1
v_call: TRBV28
clone_size: -
cdr3_aa: CASSLIAGGHNEQFF
cdr3_nt: TGTGCCAGCAGTCTGATAGCGGGGGGACACAATGAGCAGTTCTTC